The 7 T cell receptor beta chains given below trace back to one sample, sequenced in a study of blood T cell repertoires in COVID-19. Sequencing was performed with immunoSEQ multiplex PCR; in TCRdb, only in-frame clones are kept and a portion is missing. The data contain 250,000 to 300,000 clones, roughly 90% of them singletons. The specimen sequenced was peripheral blood. The receptors come from a woman aged 25-40 years with COVID-19, enrolled during active disease.

The J gene is TRBJ2-7, the V gene TRBV6-5; TRBD1 agrees at 8 bases. Germline trimming cut 10 bases from V and 3 bases from J; bases unmatched to any gene: 5. Germline V gene data show CDR1 as MNHEY and CDR2 as SVGAGI. The CDR3 consists of 12 residues. For the CDR3, the DNA is TGTGCCACCCTGGACAGGGTCTACGAGCAGTACTTC. It encodes CATLDRVYEQYF.

This clone was observed a single time. The chain uses TRBV27 and TRBJ1-1; 12 positions match TRBD1. The ends lost 5 bases at V and 11 bases at J; junction bases unmatched: 9. This CDR3 spans 14 amino acids. Germline CDR1 and CDR2: MNHEY and SMNVEV (reference sequence). DNA of the CDR3: TGTGCCAGCAGTCCCCGGGACAGGGGGCTTGGGGCTTTCTTT. Translating gives CASSPRDRGLGAFF.

The CDR3 here is CASSLSGARGGELFF. In nucleotides, the CDR3 is TGCGCCAGCAGCTTGAGTGGGGCGCGAGGCGGGGAGCTGTTTTTT. The V call is TRBV5-1, the J call TRBJ2-2, with D possibly TRBD1 on 5 matching bases. The CDR3 has 15 residues. V dropped 1 base and J dropped 7 bases, with 14 bases sitting between them. Germline-derived CDR1 and CDR2 are SGHRS and YFSETQ.

This clone came up once. This chain connects TRBV30 to TRBJ2-7; 11 bases line up with TRBD2. Germline loops: CDR1 GTSNPN, CDR2 SVGIG (reference sequence). This CDR3 comprises 15 residues. The V segment lost 2 bases and the J segment 2 bases; nucleotides outside the gene matches: 5. As DNA, the CDR3 is TGTGCCTGGAGTATCGGACTAGCGGGCACCTACGAGCAGTACTTC. Protein: CAWSIGLAGTYEQYF.

The chain joins TRBV2 to TRBJ2-5; D might be TRBD2 (6 bases). V lost 5 bases and J 4 bases, leaving 14 bases between the germline ends. The CDR3 is 14 amino acids. CDR1 is SNHLY, CDR2 FYNNEI, per germline. DNA of the CDR3: TGTGCCAGCAGTATACGCGGGGCTGTAGAGACCCAGTACTTC. Protein sequence: CASSIRGAVETQYF.

This chain connects TRBV24-1 to TRBJ2-3; D perhaps matches TRBD1 (6 bases). The CDR3 consists of 16 residues. CDR1 KGHDR and CDR2 SFDVKD come from the germline V gene. Deletions cut 3 bases from V and 2 bases from J, with 14 bases between. The CDR3 sequence is CATSDPGQPPTDTQYF. The CDR3 DNA sequence: TGTGCCACCAGTGATCCCGGACAGCCACCCACAGATACGCAGTATTTT.

The CDR3 nucleotides read TGTGCCAGCCCTTCCCCCGCGGGGCCCCAGCATTTT. The encoded protein is CASPSPAGPQHF. The chain couples TRBV28 to TRBJ1-5; D is undetermined. Looked up from germline, CDR1 is MDHEN and CDR2 is SYDVKM. The ends were cut back, 8 bases at V and 9 bases at J, with 14 bases in the middle. The CDR3 has 12 residues.